The 26 T cell receptor beta chains given below trace back to one sample, sequenced in a study of OX40 agonist ivuxolimab in advanced cancers. The data were produced by immunoSEQ multiplex PCR, yet TCRdb's version contains in-frame clones alone and is incomplete. The sample records 75,000 to 100,000 clones, roughly 91% being singletons. The specimen comprised CD4+ or CD8+ T cells sorted from blood, sampled in a trial of the OX40 agonist ivuxolimab. These receptors were obtained from an adult with an advanced solid tumor such as melanoma, head and neck, liver or kidney cancer.

The rearrangement uses TRBV28 and TRBJ1-1; no firm D call. This CDR3 comprises 13 residues. Germline CDR1 reads MDHEN; CDR2 reads SYDVKM. V shed 6 bases and J shed 1 base, with 9 bases lying between them. DNA for the CDR3: TGTGCCAGCAGGATGGCAGGGAACACTGAAGCTTTCTTT. This codes for CASRMAGNTEAFF. Full variable domain (missing parts from reference TRBV28 and TRBJ1-1): DVKVTQSSRYLVKRTGEKVFLECVQDMDHENMFWYRQDPGLGLRLIYFSYDVKMKEKGDIPEGYSVSREKKERFSLILESASTNQTSMYLCASRMAGNTEAFFGQGTRLTVV.

V and J are TRBV19 and TRBJ2-2; D is possibly TRBD1 (5 bases). V lost 2 bases and J 5 bases, leaving 12 bases between the germline ends. The germline V gene encodes CDR1 LNHDA and CDR2 SQIVND (reference sequence). The CDR3 totals 15 residues. The CDR3, as DNA: TGTGCCAGTAGTATAACTGCAGGGAATACCGGGGAGCTGTTTTTT. Its translation: CASSITAGNTGELFF.

The chain couples TRBV2 to TRBJ1-4; 8 bases match TRBD1. This CDR3 has 14 amino acids. The V gene's germline CDR1 is SNHLY and CDR2 FYNNEI. With V trimmed by 3 bases and J by 10 bases, 7 bases remained unmatched. CDR3 coding DNA: TGTGCCAGCAGTGAGCAGGGGGCGCCTGGAAAACTGTTTTTT. It translates to CASSEQGAPGKLFF.

The chain employs TRBV2 and TRBJ2-3; TRBD2 aligns across 7 bases. Germline-derived CDR1 and CDR2 are SNHLY and FYNNEI. V lost 5 bases, J lost 2 bases, and 7 bases stayed unmatched. The CDR3 spans 15 residues. The CDR3 DNA reads TGTGCCAGCAGTTCCGGACTAGAGGCCACAGATACGCAGTATTTT. Its protein product is CASSSGLEATDTQYF.

The V gene is TRBV18, the J gene TRBJ2-7; 8 bases match TRBD1. The J segment lost 2 bases and the V segment lost 3 bases, leaving 9 bases of the junction unmatched. CDR1 and CDR2 (germline): KGHSH, LQKENI. The CDR3 runs to 16 residues. Here the CDR3 DNA reads TGTGCCAGCTCACCCGCGCAGGGGGCAAGTCCCTACGAGCAGTACTTC. This translates into CASSPAQGASPYEQYF.

The V gene is TRBV6-5, the J gene TRBJ1-6; tentative D call: TRBD1 (6 bases). The V end lost 7 bases, the J end lost 2 bases, and 9 bases lay between the germline ends. From germline, CDR1 is MNHEY and CDR2 SVGAGI. This CDR3 contains 14 residues. CDR3 bases: TGTGCCAGCAAGGGGGGCACCTATAATTCACCCCTCCACTTT. This codes for CASKGGTYNSPLHF.

The chain couples TRBV5-3 to TRBJ1-2; no clear D gene. TRBV5-3 carries the ORF label, with uncertain function. V lost 0 bases and J 7 bases, leaving 7 bases between the germline ends. CDR3 length equals 12 residues. The CDR3 DNA sequence: TGTGCCAGAAGCTTGGCGCCTCGTGGCTACACCTTC. Amino acids: CARSLAPRGYTF.

This clone was picked up one time. This chain links TRBV7-9 with TRBJ2-3, with TRBD2 matching over 8 bases. Trimming at V came to 5 bases and at J to 14 bases, leaving 9 bases not matched to a gene. The CDR3 loop spans 12 amino acids. CDR1 SEHNR and CDR2 FQNEAQ come from the germline V gene (reference sequence). The CDR3 DNA reads TGTGCCAGCAGCCCAAATAGCGGGGTGGGGTATTTT. Encoded protein: CASSPNSGVGYF.

The table lists this clone with a count of one. V and J are TRBV5-1 and TRBJ1-4; the match to TRBD1 covers 7 bases. This CDR3 comprises 14 residues. Losses at the gene ends were 4 bases for V and 3 bases for J; bases not matched to a gene: 3. CDR1 SGHRS and CDR2 YFSETQ come from the germline V gene. CDR3 region: CASSVGTANEKLFF. The CDR3 coding sequence is TGCGCCAGCAGCGTGGGGACAGCTAATGAAAAACTGTTTTTT.

CDR3 residues: CASSPDTNYGYTF. The CDR3 DNA sequence: TGTGCCAGCAGCCCGGACACAAACTATGGCTACACCTTC. The V and J genes are TRBV14 and TRBJ1-2; TRBD1 might be the D (5 bases). The CDR3 contains 13 residues. The V end was cut by 4 bases, the J end by 2 bases, with 8 bases between. Germline values: CDR1 SGHDN, CDR2 FVKESK.

This clone appeared once. The rearrangement uses TRBV7-2 and TRBJ2-7; possible D gene TRBD2, 5 bases. V was shortened by 5 bases and J by 0 bases, with 11 bases between the two germline ends. Germline CDR1 SGHTA, CDR2 FQGNSA. This CDR3 comprises 14 residues. CDR3 sequence reads: CASSPRSGSYEQYF. CDR3 DNA: TGTGCCAGCAGCCCCCGCAGCGGCTCCTACGAGCAGTACTTC.

This chain links TRBV28 with TRBJ2-1; 9 bases align to TRBD1. V gave up 4 bases and J gave up 6 bases; unmatched junction bases: 16. The CDR3 runs 18 residues. CDR1 MDHEN and CDR2 SYDVKM come from the germline V gene. The CDR3 DNA reads TGTGCCAGCAGTTCCGGGACAGGGCGAGGGGGACGGGGCAATGAGCAGTTCTTC. Amino acid sequence: CASSSGTGRGGRGNEQFF. The entire variable domain, with the rest obtained from reference TRBV28 and TRBJ2-1, is as follows: DVKVTQSSRYLVKRTGEKVFLECVQDMDHENMFWYRQDPGLGLRLIYFSYDVKMKEKGDIPEGYSVSREKKERFSLILESASTNQTSMYLCASSSGTGRGGRGNEQFFGPGTRLTVL.

The rearrangement uses TRBV13 and TRBJ2-2, with D possibly TRBD2 on 5 matching bases. CDR1 is PRHDT, CDR2 FYEKMQ, per germline (reference sequence). V dropped 1 base and J dropped 6 bases, with 9 bases sitting between them. This CDR3 comprises 14 residues. CDR3 amino acids: CASSLVRGPGELFF. CDR3 coding DNA: TGTGCCAGCAGCTTAGTTAGAGGGCCCGGGGAGCTGTTTTTT.

This chain connects TRBV27 to TRBJ2-7, with D possibly TRBD1 on 6 matching bases. V was shortened by 6 bases and J by 2 bases, with 17 bases between the two germline ends. Germline V CDR1 and CDR2: MNHEY, SMNVEV (reference sequence). The length of the CDR3 is 15 residues. CDR3 nucleotides: TGTGCCAGCAGCCACCTGGGGAAGGGGGCCTACGAGCAGTACTTC. Protein sequence: CASSHLGKGAYEQYF.

This chain joins TRBV28 and TRBJ2-7; 9 bases match TRBD1. The trim removed 5 bases at V and 6 bases at J, leaving 11 bases unmatched. Germline CDR1 and CDR2: MDHEN and SYDVKM. This CDR3 is built from 15 residues. The CDR3 region is CASSLPGQGRTEQYF. The DNA for the CDR3 is TGTGCCAGCAGTCTCCCTGGACAGGGGCGTACCGAGCAGTACTTC. The entire variable domain, with the rest obtained from reference TRBV28 and TRBJ2-7, is as follows: DVKVTQSSRYLVKRTGEKVFLECVQDMDHENMFWYRQDPGLGLRLIYFSYDVKMKEKGDIPEGYSVSREKKERFSLILESASTNQTSMYLCASSLPGQGRTEQYFGPGTRLTVT.

V is TRBV5-1 and J is TRBJ2-2; no firm D call. Germline V lookup: CDR1 SGHRS, CDR2 YFSETQ. V lost 4 bases to trimming and J lost 8 bases, with 15 bases between them. This CDR3 contains 14 residues. The CDR3 region has the DNA TGCGCCAGCAGCGAGGATCCCTCACAGGGGGAGCTGTTTTTT. Amino acids: CASSEDPSQGELFF.

The table lists this clone with a few counts. The chain is built from TRBV7-9 and TRBJ1-1; D remains ambiguous. The CDR3 has 13 amino acids. The germline V gene has CDR1 SEHNR and CDR2 FQNEAQ (reference sequence). Trimming took off 2 bases at V and 0 bases at J, with 4 bases between the two ends. The CDR3 spells CASSLQVNTEAFF. The DNA of the CDR3 is TGTGCCAGCAGCTTACAGGTGAACACTGAAGCTTTCTTT.

Only a few counts were recorded for this clone. This chain joins TRBV27 and TRBJ1-6; D gene ambiguous. Trimming shortened V by 3 bases and J by 8 bases, and 14 bases separated the two germline ends. CDR3 length: 15 residues. In germline, CDR1 is MNHEY, CDR2 SMNVEV (reference sequence). DNA of the CDR3: TGTGCCAGCAGTTTTTCTGTAGGGAGGGATTCACCCCTCCACTTT. Encoded protein: CASSFSVGRDSPLHF.

The genes are TRBV4-3 and TRBJ1-2, with unresolved D. V was clipped by 0 bases and J by 5 bases, with 7 bases between them. This CDR3 has 13 residues. Germline assignment: CDR1 LGHNA and CDR2 YSLEER. In nucleotides, the CDR3 is TGCGCCAGCAGCCAAGATCCGGGATATGGCTACACCTTC. Its protein product is CASSQDPGYGYTF.

The gene calls are TRBV11-2 and TRBJ1-1; D ambiguous. Trimming took off 2 bases at V and 4 bases at J, with 8 bases between the two ends. The length of the CDR3 is 13 residues. Germline assignment: CDR1 SGHAT and CDR2 FQNNGV. The CDR3 nucleotides are TGTGCCAGCAGCTTACTAGGAGGCACTGAAGCTTTCTTT. As protein: CASSLLGGTEAFF.

V gene TRBV28 combines with J gene TRBJ2-5, with D perhaps assigned TRBD1 or TRBD2 (5 bases each). Trimming took off 5 bases at V and 5 bases at J, with 18 bases between the two ends. The CDR3 covers 15 residues. CDR1 and CDR2 (germline): MDHEN, SYDVKM. The CDR3 loop reads CASSAPGPPRETQYF. In nucleotides, the CDR3 is TGTGCCAGCAGTGCTCCGGGACCGCCTAGGGAGACCCAGTACTTC.

The rearrangement uses TRBV7-9 and TRBJ2-7, with unresolved D. CDR3 size: 13 residues. Per germline, CDR1 SEHNR and CDR2 FQNEAQ (reference sequence). V was clipped by 5 bases and J by 4 bases, with 12 bases between them. The CDR3 is CASSNHVGYEQYF. In DNA, the CDR3 is TGTGCCAGCAGCAACCACGTAGGATACGAGCAGTACTTC.

This clone is a singleton in its sample. The J gene is TRBJ2-3, the V gene TRBV4-3; 10 positions match TRBD1. The V gene end was trimmed by 2 bases and the J gene end by 1 base; junction bases not matched to a gene: 9. Germline CDR1 and CDR2: LGHNA and YSLEER. The CDR3 sequence is 18 residues long. The chain's CDR3 is CASSQTFGTGAGTDTQYF. CDR3 bases: TGCGCCAGCAGCCAAACTTTCGGGACAGGGGCGGGCACAGATACGCAGTATTTT.

The chain couples TRBV7-2 to TRBJ2-1; D may be TRBD2 (6 bases). The CDR3 is made up of 15 amino acids. Germline loops: CDR1 SGHTA, CDR2 FQGNSA. Trimming took off 4 bases at V and 9 bases at J, with 19 bases between the two ends. The CDR3 protein is CASSYFPRGSGEQFF. CDR3 nucleotide sequence: TGTGCCAGCAGCTATTTTCCCCGGGGGTCGGGTGAGCAGTTCTTC.

The chain recombines TRBV7-2 with TRBJ2-7; 15 bases are a match to TRBD2. The CDR3 runs to 18 residues. V lost 4 bases, J lost 0 bases, and 7 bases stayed unmatched. Germline assignment: CDR1 SGHTA and CDR2 FQGNSA. Written as DNA, the CDR3 is TGTGCCAGCAGCTCGGGACTAGCGGGGGGTCGAAGCTCCTACGAGCAGTACTTC. It specifies CASSSGLAGGRSSYEQYF.

This rearrangement joins TRBV28 to TRBJ1-1, with 11 positions matching TRBD1. CDR3 length: 16 amino acids. The V gene's germline CDR1 is MDHEN and CDR2 SYDVKM. With 4 bases clipped from V and 4 bases from J, the junction kept 8 bases outside the gene matches. The CDR3 DNA sequence: TGTGCCAGCAGTTCCTCTCGGGACAGGGGGGCCACTGAAGCTTTCTTT. Encoded protein: CASSSSRDRGATEAFF.